The 21 T cell receptor beta chains reported below all come from one sample, sequenced in a study of cytomegalovirus exposure and HLA in healthy donors. The PCR employed 60 Vbeta primers together with 13 Jbeta primers. Sequencing used immunoSEQ multiplex PCR; TCRdb keeps in-frame clones, though not all of them. There are 36,000 or so clones in the sample; roughly 88% occur only once, and less than 4% lies in the top ten. The sequenced sample was PBMCs. The receptors derive from a woman under 30 in good health and CMV-seronegative.

About this clone: The junction shows a germline mismatch at one end, possibly a read error. The chain uses TRBV7-9 and TRBJ2-7; no clear D gene. The CDR3 is made up of 12 amino acids. Germline V gene sequence: CDR1 SEHNR, CDR2 FQNEAQ (reference sequence). CDR3 coding DNA: TGTTCCAGCTCCCCAGACACCTACGAGCAGTACTTC. This sequence encodes CSSSPDTYEQYF.

This rearrangement joins TRBV28 to TRBJ2-3; D may be TRBD1 (7 bases). This CDR3 spans 15 amino acids. CDR1 is MDHEN and CDR2 is SYDVKM in the germline V gene. V was shortened by 2 bases and J by 3 bases, with 12 bases between the two germline ends. The CDR3 sequence: CASSLQGGRTDTQYF. The DNA of the CDR3 is TGTGCCAGCAGTTTACAGGGGGGAAGGACAGATACGCAGTATTTT. The full variable domain, in which reference TRBV28 and TRBJ2-3 provide the parts outside the CDR3, is DVKVTQSSRYLVKRTGEKVFLECVQDMDHENMFWYRQDPGLGLRLIYFSYDVKMKEKGDIPEGYSVSREKKERFSLILESASTNQTSMYLCASSLQGGRTDTQYFGPGTRLTVL.

V and J are TRBV2 and TRBJ1-4; D uncertain. V lost 4 bases and J 1 base, leaving 7 bases between the germline ends. The length of the CDR3 is 14 residues. Germline V lookup: CDR1 SNHLY, CDR2 FYNNEI. The CDR3, as DNA: TGTGCCAGCAGTGCTAGTTTAACTAATGAAAAACTGTTTTTT. Amino acids: CASSASLTNEKLFF.

The CDR3, as DNA: TGTGCCAGCAGCTTGGAAGGGGCGATAAGAGCTAACTATGGCTACACCTTC. Translating it yields CASSLEGAIRANYGYTF. The chain recombines TRBV5-5 with TRBJ1-2; possibly TRBD1 for D (5 bases). The CDR3 is made up of 17 amino acids. V lost 0 bases and J 0 bases, leaving 15 bases between the germline ends. Germline CDR1 SGHKS, CDR2 YYEKEE (reference sequence).

This clone has more than one count but fewer than ten. The chain recombines TRBV6-1 with TRBJ1-1, with a possible D match to TRBD1 (5 bases). Trimming took 2 bases from V and 6 from J, leaving 10 bases between them. CDR1 is MNHNS, CDR2 SASEGT, per germline. The CDR3 sequence is 13 residues long. This CDR3 reads CASSERGEPEAFF. CDR3 nucleotide sequence: TGTGCCAGCAGTGAACGGGGGGAGCCTGAAGCTTTCTTT.

This chain joins TRBV6-6 and TRBJ2-7, with TRBD1 matching over 10 bases. The CDR3 extends over 14 amino acids. V lost 5 bases to trimming and J lost 3 bases; unmatched junction nucleotides: 4. Germline V gene data show CDR1 as MNHNY and CDR2 as SVGAGI (reference sequence). CDR3 nucleotides: TGTGCCAGCAGTACGACAGGGGGCTTCTACGAGCAGTACTTC. It codes for CASSTTGGFYEQYF.

This rearrangement joins TRBV6-5 to TRBJ1-1; TRBD1 aligns across 8 bases. This CDR3 has 15 amino acids. The V gene end was trimmed by 8 bases and the J gene end by 3 bases; junction bases not matched to a gene: 11. The germline V gene encodes CDR1 MNHEY and CDR2 SVGAGI. CDR3 loop: CASGGQGAGDTEAFF. CDR3 bases: TGTGCCAGCGGGGGGCAGGGGGCGGGGGACACTGAAGCTTTCTTT.

This chain joins TRBV2 and TRBJ2-3; no reliable D call. This CDR3 region has 12 residues. V lost 5 bases and J lost 2, with 5 bases in between. Germline CDR1 is SNHLY and CDR2 is FYNNEI. The CDR3 spells CASSLFTDTQYF. The DNA for the CDR3 is TGTGCCAGCAGTCTATTCACAGATACGCAGTATTTT.

The chain joins TRBV30 to TRBJ2-5, with D possibly matching TRBD1 (6 bases). The V gene's germline CDR1 is GTSNPN and CDR2 SVGIG (reference sequence). The V end lost 7 bases, the J end lost 7 bases, and 16 bases lay between the germline ends. The CDR3 sequence is 12 residues long. DNA of the CDR3: TGTGCCTTGAACAGGGAGAAGGTGACCCAGTACTTC. The encoded protein is CALNREKVTQYF.

This clone was seen only once. This sequence joins TRBV7-2 and TRBJ1-2, with D perhaps TRBD1 (5 bases). The ends were cut back, 2 bases at V and 7 bases at J, with 8 bases in the middle. The germline gives CDR1 SGHTA, CDR2 FQGNSA. The CDR3 contains 12 residues. In DNA, the CDR3 is TGTGCCAGCAGCTTACGGCAGGGTGGCTACACCTTC. Amino acids: CASSLRQGGYTF.

This rearrangement joins TRBV28 to TRBJ1-4, with D hard to call. Germline V gene lookup returns CDR1 MDHEN and CDR2 SYDVKM. The CDR3 contains 14 residues. V was pared by 2 bases and J by 0 bases, with 4 bases between. The CDR3 DNA is TGTGCCAGCAGTTTACCTGCAACTAATGAAAAACTGTTTTTT. Protein product: CASSLPATNEKLFF.

J is TRBJ2-2 and V is TRBV7-2, with 10 bases matching TRBD1. The germline V gene has CDR1 SGHTA and CDR2 FQGNSA. The V segment lost 4 bases and the J segment 6 bases; nucleotides outside the gene matches: 8. The CDR3 runs 16 residues. The CDR3 reads CASSSTGGEYAGELFF. The CDR3 DNA reads as TGTGCCAGCAGCTCGACAGGGGGCGAGTACGCCGGGGAGCTGTTTTTT.

V usage is TRBV28 and J usage is TRBJ2-3; 11 nucleotides align to TRBD2. The germline gives CDR1 MDHEN, CDR2 SYDVKM. V was pared by 3 bases and J by 3 bases, with 8 bases of the junction left unmatched. This CDR3 contains 17 residues. Written as DNA, the CDR3 is TGTGCCAGCAGTTTGGCTAGCGGGAGGCTTTCAACAGATACGCAGTATTTT. This translates into CASSLASGRLSTDTQYF.

This sequence joins TRBV13 and TRBJ2-6; TRBD2 aligns across 8 bases. V was pared by 5 bases and J by 3 bases, with 3 bases of the junction left unmatched. The CDR3 extends over 15 amino acids. CDR1 is PRHDT and CDR2 is FYEKMQ in the germline V gene (reference sequence). The CDR3 protein is CASSGGGYGANVLTF. DNA for the CDR3: TGTGCCAGCAGCGGCGGGGGGTATGGGGCCAACGTCCTGACTTTC.

The chain recombines TRBV14 with TRBJ2-1; D not certain. CDR3 length: 18 amino acids. Trimming stripped 0 bases from V and 0 bases from J, with 15 bases between. Germline CDR1 SGHDN, CDR2 FVKESK. This CDR3 reads CASSQEIGQASSYNEQFF. In DNA, the CDR3 is TGTGCCAGCAGCCAAGAAATTGGGCAGGCGAGCTCCTACAATGAGCAGTTCTTC.

V gene TRBV28 combines with J gene TRBJ1-4; D unresolved. Germline lookup yields CDR1 MDHEN and CDR2 SYDVKM. The CDR3 covers 11 residues. V was cut by 3 bases and J by 8 bases, with 4 bases left in between. CDR3 in DNA: TGTGCCAGCAGTTTTTCGGAAAAACTGTTTTTT. Amino acids: CASSFSEKLFF.

The chain employs TRBV7-9 and TRBJ2-3; TRBD1 is a possible D gene (5 bases). The germline V gene has CDR1 SEHNR and CDR2 FQNEAQ (reference sequence). This CDR3 is 16 amino acids long. Deletions cut 5 bases from V and 5 bases from J, with 20 bases between. The CDR3 protein is CASSPPTGVPIDTQYF. Written as DNA, the CDR3 is TGTGCCAGCAGCCCCCCAACAGGTGTACCCATAGATACGCAGTATTTT.

V gene TRBV27 combines with J gene TRBJ2-5, with TRBD1 matching 8 bases. CDR3 length equals 13 residues. Germline V gives CDR1 MNHEY, CDR2 SMNVEV (reference sequence). V was pared by 5 bases and J by 5 bases, with 4 bases of the junction left unmatched. The CDR3: CASSLQGAETQYF. The CDR3 DNA follows: TGTGCCAGCAGTCTTCAGGGGGCCGAGACCCAGTACTTC.

For the CDR3, the DNA is TGTGCCAGCAGCTTAGTGGGAAGCGGCGGGGAGCTGTTTTTT. Amino acid sequence: CASSLVGSGGELFF. The chain couples TRBV7-9 to TRBJ2-2; perhaps TRBD2 as D (5 bases). The CDR3 runs to 14 residues. Between the trimmed V and J ends, which lost 1 base and 7 bases, there was a span of 10 bases. The germline gives CDR1 SEHNR, CDR2 FQNEAQ (reference sequence).

This chain uses TRBV5-1 with TRBJ2-3; TRBD2 matches 12 bases. Germline assignment: CDR1 SGHRS and CDR2 YFSETQ. The V and J ends lost 4 bases and 0 bases, in that order; junction bases with no gene match: 9. This CDR3 comprises 18 residues. The CDR3 sequence: CASSRRTSGVSSTDTQYF. The CDR3 DNA reads as TGCGCCAGCAGCCGTCGGACTAGCGGGGTATCTAGCACAGATACGCAGTATTTT.

The chain employs TRBV19 and TRBJ2-3; D uncertain. Trimming shortened V by 2 bases and J by 0 bases, and 12 bases separated the two germline ends. The germline gives CDR1 LNHDA, CDR2 SQIVND (reference sequence). The CDR3 totals 16 residues. Written as DNA, the CDR3 is TGTGCCAGTAGTATATGGGCATTGTCTAGCACAGATACGCAGTATTTT. This encodes CASSIWALSSTDTQYF.